This record concerns one TCR beta chain sequence. Its cognate antigen is unknown. The data stem from a study of STAT5B mutations in CD4+ large granular lymphocyte leukemia. Overall study: Among healthy donors, a particular HLA allele went with more CDR3 'QG' motifs. The study's findings and limits: No patients shared main leukemic clonotypes, though 20% to 25% appeared at low frequency elsewhere. Patient CD4-sorted repertoires looked more clonal than healthy CD4+ repertoires, even without putative leukemic clones.

CDR1 is KGHSH, CDR2 LQKENI, per germline. Trimming pared 5 bases from V and 2 bases from J, leaving 6 bases between. CDR3 length: 13 residues. TCRdb's copy holds only in-frame clones and misses some; the assay was immunoSEQ multiplex PCR. The data contain approximately 30,000 clones, 70% to 85% of them singletons. This clonotype was obtained from a human donor in good health. The chain employs TRBV18 and TRBJ2-2; D not certain. Sequencing was performed on CD4+ T cells from blood buffy coats. CDR3 sequence: CASSSRNTGELFF. The DNA of the CDR3 is TGTGCCAGCTCAAGCAGAAACACCGGGGAGCTGTTTTTT.